This T cell receptor (beta chain) stems from a study of cytomegalovirus exposure and HLA in healthy donors (dated by TCRdb to 2017 to 2019). Regarding the research as a whole: In an earlier analysis of around 540 of the donors, about 270 Gb of sequence data and 90 million to 120 million unique TCR beta sequences from about 190 million T cells were reported. About 280 gigabases of sequencing data and roughly 80 million unique TCR sequences made up an early release that covered approximately 620 HLA-typed donors. Among the roughly 370 genotyped donors, 81% belonged to the genetic ancestry cluster associated with self-reported Caucasian donors. The study was designed to test whether signatures of past pathogen exposure could be identified by cataloging public T cell receptors. Using immunosequencing, the study profiled T cell repertoires from roughly 650 subjects and related those repertoires to cytomegalovirus serostatus. A separate validation cohort of over 95 different subjects was used in addition to the approximately 640-subject first cohort. High-throughput TCR immunosequencing, statistical association of individual TCRs with disease status, and machine learning were combined to predict cytomegalovirus infection status. To study patterns of TCR occurrence, a later analysis re-analyzed previously published TCR beta repertoires from several hundred donors and added high-resolution HLA genotyping. In the later analysis, no new phenotypic data were used to find candidate immune exposures; instead, reliance was placed on TCR beta sequences and their occurrence across donors. In an earlier analysis of about 590 of the donors, high-throughput TCR beta sequencing was used to judge whether each TCR beta V gene segment behaved as functional or pseudogenic. Donor age, sex, ethnicity and CMV serostatus were compiled together with the repertoire data. In a later genetic analysis, genome-wide SNP genotypes for about 55% of the 666 donors were used, and that subset was treated as a discovery cohort. Every discovery cohort repertoire had been produced on one sequencing platform. Class I and class II HLA loci were covered by the typing at four-digit resolution. Typing coverage differed by locus: A, B, C, DRB1 and DQB1 were typed in roughly 629-630 donors, DQA1 in about 560, DPA1 in around 610, and DPB1 in 450 to 480. Five DR-DQ haplotypes were handled as single units for association and clustering because linkage in the cohort was strong. Among under 450 genotyped donors of the cohort, an average of about 240,000 unique TCR beta nucleotide sequences were sequenced per donor, roughly 18% of them non-productive.

Library generation was performed with the immunoSEQ multiplex PCR assay. For the multiplex PCR, a mixture combining 60 forward primers for TCR Vbeta segments and 13 reverse primers for TCR Jbeta segments was used. The CDR3 region of rearranged TCR beta genes was amplified from genomic DNA with a multiplex PCR assay. The amplified TCR beta libraries were sequenced on the Illumina HiSeq System as 87-base-pair reads. The paper's data handling went like this. A later analysis counted tens of millions of unique TCR beta chains across the roughly 700 repertoires, and some 11 million of these chains were shared by at least two donors. A nearest-neighbor algorithm error-corrected the raw reads and collapsed the reads into unique sequences, merging closely related sequences to remove PCR and sequencing errors. V, D and J gene segments were assigned by aligning CDR3 sequences to IMGT reference sequences. Each retained sequence needed at least a six-nucleotide match to both a V gene segment and a J gene segment. A rearrangement counted as productive if the CDR3 had no stop codons and remained in frame with V and J, and every other rearrangement counted as non-productive. CDR3 was defined according to IMGT convention as the region running from the second conserved V-encoded cysteine to the conserved J-encoded phenylalanine. Sequences without an unambiguous match to a single V gene segment were excluded from the earlier analysis of about 640 of the donors. An earlier analysis of a few hundred of the donors classified V segments as functional when productive rearrangements were above 56.7% and as segregating when the standard deviation between donors was above 5%. A statistical classification framework was built to diagnose cytomegalovirus status from the catalog of TCR beta chain sequences. V and J gene assignment, in a later analysis, came from comparing TCR nucleotide sequences with IMGT/GENE-DB human TR gene sequences. In a later analysis, CDR3 sequences and most-parsimonious VDJ recombination scenarios were assigned using the TCRdist pipeline. In a later analysis, every TCR beta chain was defined by the combination of its CDR3 amino acid sequence and its V-gene family, and reads without a unique V-gene family were dropped. A later analysis removed 550 to 650 highly shared, low-generation-probability nucleotide sequences to deal with suspected cross-contamination and a sequencing artifact. In a later analysis, a clonal expansion index for each public chain was calculated from normalized within-repertoire ranks of inferred template counts. A later analysis computed generation probabilities with a VDJ recombination model fitted to out-of-frame rearrangements, and checked the results against IGoR. Hypergeometric tests were used in a later analysis to score TCR-TCR, TCR-HLA and TCR-CMV co-occurrence, with a repertoire-size bias correction applied to the TCR pairs. A later analysis estimated false discovery rates by permuting HLA or CMV assignments 20 times. In a later analysis, co-occurring TCRs were grouped with DBSCAN, and TCRdist sequence similarity was added when clustering was performed within HLA-allele-positive subsets. Repertoires with fewer than 30,000 or more than 120,000 public chains were left out of co-occurrence clustering, as were five repertoires with anomalous nucleotide sharing. TCRdb mirrors the immuneACCESS table, restricted to in-frame sequences. Some clones are absent from its copies; in checked studies, under half trace to an unresolved V gene, and the reason for the others is unknown. V, J and clone size are those of that table, while D and trimming were read from the DNA. The sample contains about 110,000 clones, about two thirds of them found a single time. The top ten constitute over 2.5% of the sample.

The paper's findings and limits, for the study overall: In vitro tests confirmed that a few of the cytomegalovirus-associated TCR beta chains recognize cytomegalovirus antigens. A group of highly shared sequence variants was considered likely to be a technical artifact of the sequencing pipeline. Because HLA typing was unavailable for some donors at each locus, only the typed subset was used in association tests. The authors suggested that the approach could potentially be generalized to other disease states and immunological phenotypes. Several of the top co-occurrence clusters appeared to be linked to parvovirus B19, influenza, CMV and Epstein-Barr virus, according to a later analysis. Most TCR sequences were observed very rarely across donors, whereas some public TCRs were present in many individuals. Linkage disequilibrium might explain the correlated functional status among segregating V segments, but an unknown experimental factor could not be excluded. According to a later genetic analysis, donors in an Asian-associated ancestry cluster had fewer N-insertions in productive TCRs than the roughly 700-donor mean. The earlier analysis of approximately 540 of the donors excluded about 16 rarely observed V segments, including chromosome 9 orphons, because counts were too low. A further reported finding was that TCR beta sequences accurately predicted the HLA-A and HLA-B alleles for most subjects in the first cohort. This cohort had only TCR beta chains sequenced, and the lack of alpha or paired-chain data limited which features could be detected. The 87-base-pair reads could not distinguish some IMGT-functional V segments, including TRBV6-2 and TRBV6-3, so those segments were excluded. In a later analysis, 15,000 to 20,000 TCR beta sequences were associated with specific HLA alleles at a false discovery rate of 0.05. Assigning TCR associations to individual alleles was difficult when HLA alleles, especially DR and DQ, strongly co-occurred. The classifier was reported to diagnose cytomegalovirus status with high specificity and sensitivity in both the original and validation cohorts. Presence/absence analyses assumed roughly uniform sequencing depth across donors, an assumption that may not hold. In the study, about 150 TCR beta chains were listed as associated with cytomegalovirus. In a later analysis, HLA-associated TCR beta chains were found to be more clonally expanded and to have lower generation probabilities than equally common non-associated chains. In an earlier analysis of fewer than 700 of the donors, most TCR beta V segments appeared in productive rearrangements about 90% or about 30% of the time, broadly matching IMGT annotations. In a later analysis, most CMV-associated TCR beta chains were found to appear HLA-restricted, with HLA associations seemingly driven largely by CMV exposure. A later analysis found that TCR association rates varied across HLA loci, with DRB1 alleles showing the most associated TCRs and HLA-C alleles the fewest. The only immune exposure information available for the cohort was CMV serostatus. V-gene and J-gene trimming of TCR beta chains was associated with a missense DCLRE1C variant in a later genetic analysis, and the association was replicated in an independent cohort.

The cohort was made up of under 800 healthy bone marrow donors. At the time of sampling, all cohort members were nominally healthy, though unrecorded immune exposures were likely present. The donor tested CMV seronegative, placing the donor among the 350 or so seronegative members of the cohort. A peripheral blood sample was provided by each donor, and peripheral blood mononuclear cells were used for TCR beta sequencing. Genomic DNA was extracted from the blood cell samples with the Qiagen DNeasy Blood Extraction Kit. CDR1 SGHTA and CDR2 FQGNSA were looked up in the germline V gene. Counted from cysteine to phenylalanine, this CDR3 has 16 amino acids. Only CDR3 DNA is held: 48 bases, read in frame from base 1. Germline trimming amounts to 3 bases on V and 7 bases on J, with 9 as the count of junction bases outside the gene matches. Worth noting for this clone: Its target antigen remains unknown. No base-level quality is on record; no much larger clone is a single base apart.

Material for sequencing was PBMCs. The clonotype originates from a female donor in good health and CMV-seronegative. The receptor chain draws on TRBV7-2 and TRBJ1-6, with 7 junctional bases fitting TRBD1. The CDR3 reads as follows: CASSFDRAAGNSPLHF. The nucleotides read TGTGCCAGCAGCTTCGACAGGGCCGCAGGAAATTCACCCCTCCACTTT.